The 22 T cell receptor beta chains presented below share a single source sample, sequenced in a study of T-cell memory formation after mild COVID-19. TCRdb called the 5' RACE reads again in MiXCR, with one record for every CDR3 protein. The sample consists of 130,000 to 150,000 distinct CDR3 sequences, roughly 6.3% of them appearing once. The sample taken for sequencing was PBMCs or a T cell subset sorted from them (not recorded which). These receptors all stem from an adult woman who had mild COVID-19 (a few samples of this study predate the infection). Cell type and time point are not known.

The V call is TRBV6-2 or TRBV6-3, the J call TRBJ2-2, with D perhaps matching TRBD1 (5 bases). Germline CDR1 reads MNHEY; CDR2 reads SVGEGT. The CDR3 sequence is 14 residues long. V lost 7 bases to trimming and J lost 6 bases, with 15 bases between them. The DNA of the CDR3 is TGTGCCAGCACCTACAACAGGAATGCCGGGGAGCTGTTTTTT. Its translation: CASTYNRNAGELFF.

This clonotype came up many times. The chain links TRBV27 to TRBJ1-5; unclear D gene. Trimming removed 0 bases from V and 3 bases from J, with 9 bases in between. The CDR3 consists of 15 residues. Germline-derived CDR1 and CDR2 are MNHEY and SMNVEV (reference sequence). CDR3 nucleotides: TGTGCCAGCAGTTTATCGGAAGGTACCAATCAGCCCCAGCATTTT. Its protein product is CASSLSEGTNQPQHF.

This chain uses TRBV7-6 with TRBJ2-1; no firm D call. Germline CDR1 SGHVS, CDR2 FNYEAQ. The CDR3 extends over 15 amino acids. V was pared by 2 bases and J by 0 bases, with 8 bases between. DNA for the CDR3: TGTGCCAGCAGCTTAAGCGTGGACTCCTACAATGAGCAGTTCTTC. Amino acid sequence: CASSLSVDSYNEQFF. Full variable domain (missing parts from reference TRBV7-6 and TRBJ2-1): GAGVSQSPRYKVTKRGQDVALRCDPISGHVSLYWYRQALGQGPEFLTYFNYEAQQDKSGLPNDRFSAERPEGSISTLTIQRTEQRDSAMYRCASSLSVDSYNEQFFGPGTRLTVL.

This clonotype was counted ten times or more. The genes are TRBV25-1 and TRBJ1-2, with no clear D. V was shortened by 0 bases and J by 4 bases, with 9 bases between the two germline ends. CDR3 length: 14 residues. The germline V gene has CDR1 MGHDK and CDR2 SYGVNS. CDR3 sequence reads: CASSEYGRGYGYTF. For the CDR3, the DNA is TGTGCCAGCAGTGAATATGGGCGGGGCTATGGCTACACCTTC.

The gene calls are TRBV7-9 and TRBJ2-1; D may be TRBD2 (5 bases). CDR1 and CDR2 (germline): SEHNR, FQNEAQ (reference sequence). Trimming pared 5 bases from V and 0 bases from J, leaving 14 bases between. The CDR3 is 16 amino acids. The DNA of the CDR3 is TGTGCCAGCAGCCGTTGGACTGGGAGCTCCTACAATGAGCAGTTCTTC. It specifies CASSRWTGSSYNEQFF.

This clonotype was detected ten times or more. The V and J genes are TRBV3-1 and TRBJ1-5; a weak D match, TRBD1 (5 bases). V was shortened by 1 base and J by 7 bases, with 14 bases between the two germline ends. There are 15 residues in the CDR3. Germline CDR1 and CDR2: LGHDT and YNNKEL (reference sequence). The chain's CDR3 is CASSQGARVGQPQHF. CDR3 sequence (DNA): TGTGCCAGCAGCCAAGGAGCCAGGGTGGGGCAGCCCCAGCATTTT.

The V call is TRBV6-1, the J call TRBJ2-3, with D perhaps given as TRBD1 or TRBD2 (5 bases each). This CDR3 is 12 amino acids long. Trimming took 7 bases from V and 8 from J, leaving 13 bases between them. CDR1 MNHNS and CDR2 SASEGT come from the germline V gene. CDR3: CASNQGEGTQYF. The CDR3 region has the DNA TGTGCCAGCAACCAGGGAGAGGGTACGCAGTATTTT.

This clonotype was seen at least ten times. The chain has TRBV20-1 and TRBJ1-3, with D unclear. This CDR3 is 14 amino acids long. Germline V gene sequence: CDR1 DFQATT, CDR2 SNEGSKA (reference sequence). The V gene lost 0 bases and the J gene lost 4 bases, with 10 bases spanning the gap. The CDR3 DNA sequence: TGCAGTGCTAGAGATCCGGCAGGAGGAAACACCATATATTTT. Translation: CSARDPAGGNTIYF.

Concerning this clonotype itself: A read error may account for a junction end that differs from germline. V usage is TRBV7-2 and J usage is TRBJ2-3; D may be TRBD1 (5 bases). The germline gives CDR1 SGHTA, CDR2 FQGNSA. The CDR3 consists of 17 residues. The CDR3 loop is CASSLSEGALSTDMQYF. The CDR3, as DNA: TGTGCCAGCAGCTTATCGGAAGGGGCCCTTAGCACAGATATGCAGTATTTT.

This clonotype was seen at least ten times. This chain links TRBV12-3 or TRBV12-4 with TRBJ1-1, with TRBD1 matching over 7 bases. The trim removed 6 bases at V and 0 bases at J, leaving 10 bases unmatched. There are 16 residues in the CDR3. Written as DNA, the CDR3 is TGTGCCAGCAGCCCCCAGACAGGGAGGGTGAACACTGAAGCTTTCTTT. Encoded protein: CASSPQTGRVNTEAFF.

In this sample, this clonotype turned up a few times. The chain is built from TRBV30 and TRBJ1-1, with unresolved D. Trimming stripped 2 bases from V and 2 bases from J, with 18 bases between. Germline assignment: CDR1 GTSNPN and CDR2 SVGIG (reference sequence). CDR3 length equals 16 residues. DNA for the CDR3: TGTGCCTGGAGTACCCCTTTTTCGGGGTATAACACTGAAGCTTTCTTT. This codes for CAWSTPFSGYNTEAFF.

The V gene is TRBV5-1, the J gene TRBJ2-2; 8 bases fit TRBD1. Per the germline V gene, CDR1 is SGHRS and CDR2 is YFSETQ. V trimming: 6 bases; J trimming: 0 bases; junction bases outside the gene matches: 4. The CDR3 totals 15 residues. CDR3 in DNA: TGCGCCAGCACTCAGGGACAGGCGAACACCGGGGAGCTGTTTTTT. It translates to CASTQGQANTGELFF. The full variable domain, completed using reference TRBV5-1 and TRBJ2-2, is KAGVTQTPRYLIKTRGQQVTLSCSPISGHRSVSWYQQTPGQGLQFLFEYFSETQRNKGNFPGRFSGRQFSNSRSEMNVSTLELGDSALYLCASTQGQANTGELFFGEGSRLTVL.

This chain joins TRBV3-1 and TRBJ2-1; D is unclear. CDR1 and CDR2 from the germline V gene are LGHDT and YNNKEL (reference sequence). This CDR3 has 13 residues. Trimming took off 4 bases at V and 9 bases at J, with 13 bases between the two ends. DNA of the CDR3: TGTGCCAGCAGCCGCTCGGATAACCTTGAGCAGTTCTTC. Translated: CASSRSDNLEQFF.

V gene TRBV5-5 combines with J gene TRBJ1-2; D not resolved. Trimming removed 0 bases at V and 4 bases at J, with 10 bases between. The CDR3 runs 14 residues. CDR1 is SGHKS, CDR2 YYEKEE, per germline (reference sequence). CDR3 region: CASSLEVLPYGYTF. CDR3 bases: TGTGCCAGCAGCTTGGAAGTCCTACCCTATGGCTACACCTTC. The full variable domain, completed using reference TRBV5-5 and TRBJ1-2, is DAGVTQSPTHLIKTRGQQVTLRCSPISGHKSVSWYQQVLGQGPQFIFQYYEKEERGRGNFPDRFSARQFPNYSSELNVNALLLGDSALYLCASSLEVLPYGYTFGSGTRLTVV.

This clonotype was seen a few times. This chain uses TRBV20-1 with TRBJ1-6; D is uncertain. V lost 3 bases and J 7 bases, leaving 7 bases between the germline ends. Per germline, CDR1 DFQATT and CDR2 SNEGSKA (reference sequence). The CDR3 consists of 12 residues. The CDR3 spells CSASSGNSPLHF. The CDR3 DNA is TGCAGTGCTAGTTCGGGGAATTCACCCCTCCACTTT.

This clonotype turned up a few times. The chain employs TRBV6-5 and TRBJ2-5; TRBD1 or TRBD2 may be the D gene (6 bases each). The CDR3 sequence is 16 residues long. Germline V gives CDR1 MNHEY, CDR2 SVGAGI. V was clipped by 0 bases and J by 4 bases, with 15 bases between them. CDR3 bases: TGTGCCAGCAGTTACTCGAGATACGGGGGCCCAGAGACCCAGTACTTC. Protein sequence: CASSYSRYGGPETQYF.

V usage is TRBV5-1 and J usage is TRBJ2-1, with D unclear. CDR3 size: 15 residues. Germline V gives CDR1 SGHRS, CDR2 YFSETQ. Trimming left V 0 bases short and J 6 bases short, with 13 bases between. The CDR3, as DNA: TGCGCCAGCAGCTTGGATTCCGGGTGGGTCAATGAGCAGTTCTTC. Residues: CASSLDSGWVNEQFF.

This clonotype was counted a few times. The chain carries TRBV19 and TRBJ1-5, with 8 bases aligning to TRBD1. Germline lookup yields CDR1 LNHDA and CDR2 SQIVND (reference sequence). J lost 1 base, V lost 4 bases, and 18 bases had no gene match. This CDR3 is built from 20 residues. The CDR3 loop reads CASSTRTGFLMGGSNQPQHF. CDR3 nucleotides: TGTGCCAGTAGTACCCGGACAGGGTTCTTGATGGGAGGAAGCAATCAGCCCCAGCATTTT.

This sequence joins TRBV3-1 and TRBJ2-7; perhaps TRBD1 as D (5 bases). Trimming took off 8 bases at V and 5 bases at J, with 13 bases between the two ends. This CDR3 has 12 residues. Germline V lookup: CDR1 LGHDT, CDR2 YNNKEL (reference sequence). CDR3 amino acids: CASGPGSHEQYF. CDR3 DNA: TGTGCCAGCGGGCCAGGGTCCCACGAGCAGTACTTC.

This clonotype was observed a few times. V and J are TRBV5-1 and TRBJ2-1, with a tentative D call TRBD2 (6 bases). The V and J ends lost 1 base and 7 bases respectively, with 12 bases between them. The CDR3 is 14 residues long. The V gene's germline CDR1 is SGHRS and CDR2 YFSETQ. The CDR3 bases are TGCGCCAGCAGCTTGACGGGAGATGGGAATGAGCAGTTCTTC. Translated, it gives CASSLTGDGNEQFF.

The chain couples TRBV6-2 or TRBV6-3 to TRBJ1-4, with D perhaps TRBD1 (6 bases). Germline CDR1 and CDR2: MNHEY and SVGEGT. The CDR3 spans 16 residues. With 6 bases removed from V and 2 bases from J, the gap between germline ends came to 16 bases. The CDR3 nucleotides are TGTGCCAGCAGCCAACTCCGACAGGCGACTAATGAAAAACTGTTTTTT. It encodes CASSQLRQATNEKLFF.

The sample holds many counts of this clonotype. V usage is TRBV18 and J usage is TRBJ2-1, with D possibly TRBD2 on 6 matching bases. With 3 bases removed from V and 8 bases from J, the gap between germline ends came to 14 bases. The CDR3 has 14 amino acids. Germline V CDR1 and CDR2: KGHSH, LQKENI. CDR3 loop: CASSPSVGGDEQFF. CDR3 nucleotides: TGTGCCAGCTCACCCTCCGTCGGGGGTGATGAGCAGTTCTTC.